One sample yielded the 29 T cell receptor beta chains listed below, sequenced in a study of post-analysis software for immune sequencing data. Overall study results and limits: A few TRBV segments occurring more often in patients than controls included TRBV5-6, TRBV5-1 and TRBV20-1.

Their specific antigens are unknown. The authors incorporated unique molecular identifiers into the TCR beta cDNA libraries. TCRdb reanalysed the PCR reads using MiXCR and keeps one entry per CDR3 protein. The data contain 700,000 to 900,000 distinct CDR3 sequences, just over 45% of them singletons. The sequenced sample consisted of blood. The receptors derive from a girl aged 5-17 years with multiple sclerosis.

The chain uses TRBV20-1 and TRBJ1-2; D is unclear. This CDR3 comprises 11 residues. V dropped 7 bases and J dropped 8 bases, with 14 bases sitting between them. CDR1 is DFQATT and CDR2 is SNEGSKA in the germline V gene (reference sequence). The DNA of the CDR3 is TGCAGTGTGACACGCACGGACGGCTACACCTTC. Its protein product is CSVTRTDGYTF.

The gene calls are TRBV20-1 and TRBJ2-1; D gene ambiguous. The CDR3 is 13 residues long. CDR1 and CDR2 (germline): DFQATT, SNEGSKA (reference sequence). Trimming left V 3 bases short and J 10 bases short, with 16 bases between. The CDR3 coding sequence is TGCAGTGCTAGGCTAATGTTGGTTTGGGAGCAGTTCTTC. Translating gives CSARLMLVWEQFF.

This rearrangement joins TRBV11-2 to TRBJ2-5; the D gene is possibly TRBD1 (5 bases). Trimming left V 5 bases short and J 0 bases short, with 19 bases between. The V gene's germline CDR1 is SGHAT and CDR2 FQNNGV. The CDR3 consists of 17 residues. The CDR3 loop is CASSIVLRTPNQETQYF. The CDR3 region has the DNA TGTGCCAGCAGCATCGTTCTCCGGACACCAAACCAAGAGACCCAGTACTTC.

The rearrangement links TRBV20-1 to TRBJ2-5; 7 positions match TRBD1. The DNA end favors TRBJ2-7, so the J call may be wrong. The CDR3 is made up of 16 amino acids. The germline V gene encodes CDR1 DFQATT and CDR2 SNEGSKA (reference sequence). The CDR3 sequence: CSATRQGASEFDEQYF. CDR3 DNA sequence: TGCAGTGCCACCAGACAGGGAGCCTCTGAGTTTGACGAGCAGTACTTC.

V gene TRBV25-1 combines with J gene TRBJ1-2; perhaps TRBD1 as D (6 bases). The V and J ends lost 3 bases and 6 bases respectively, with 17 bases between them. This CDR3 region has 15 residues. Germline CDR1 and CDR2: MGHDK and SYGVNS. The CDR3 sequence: CASSEGRGGFHGYTF. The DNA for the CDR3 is TGTGCCAGCAGTGAGGGGAGGGGGGGCTTTCATGGCTACACCTTC.

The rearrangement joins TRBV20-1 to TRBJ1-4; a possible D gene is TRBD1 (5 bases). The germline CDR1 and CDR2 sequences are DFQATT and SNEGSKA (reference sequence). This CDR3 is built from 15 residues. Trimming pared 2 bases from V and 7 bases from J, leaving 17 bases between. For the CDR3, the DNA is TGCAGTGCTAGACCGAGGGACGGGAGGGCTGAAAAACTGTTTTTT. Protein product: CSARPRDGRAEKLFF.

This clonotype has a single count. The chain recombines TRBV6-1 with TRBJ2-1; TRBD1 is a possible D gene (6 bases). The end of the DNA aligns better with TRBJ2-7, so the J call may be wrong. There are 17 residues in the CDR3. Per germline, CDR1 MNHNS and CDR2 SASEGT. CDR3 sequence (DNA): TGTGCCAGCAGGAGGGGTTCAGGGGCCCCCTTCTACAATGAGCAGTACTTC. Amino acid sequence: CASRRGSGAPFYNEQYF.

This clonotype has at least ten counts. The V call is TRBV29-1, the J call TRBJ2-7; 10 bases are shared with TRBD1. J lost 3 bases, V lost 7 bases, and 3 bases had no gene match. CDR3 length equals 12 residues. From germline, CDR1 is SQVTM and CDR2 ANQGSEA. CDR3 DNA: TGCAGCGCGGGGACAGGGGACTACGAGCAGTACTTC. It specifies CSAGTGDYEQYF.

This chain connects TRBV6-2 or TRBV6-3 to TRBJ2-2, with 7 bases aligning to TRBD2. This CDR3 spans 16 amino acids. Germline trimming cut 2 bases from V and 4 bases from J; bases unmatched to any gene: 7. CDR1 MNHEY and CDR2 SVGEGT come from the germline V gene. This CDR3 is CASSYPLARATGELFF. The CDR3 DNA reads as TGTGCCAGCAGTTACCCACTAGCGAGAGCCACCGGGGAGCTGTTTTTT.

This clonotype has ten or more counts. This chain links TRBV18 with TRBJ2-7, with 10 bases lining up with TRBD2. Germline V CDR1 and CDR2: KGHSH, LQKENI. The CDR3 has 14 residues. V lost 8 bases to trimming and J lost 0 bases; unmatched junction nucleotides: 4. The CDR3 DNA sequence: TGTGCCAGCAGCCCTAGCGGGGGCTCCTACGAGCAGTACTTC. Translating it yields CASSPSGGSYEQYF.

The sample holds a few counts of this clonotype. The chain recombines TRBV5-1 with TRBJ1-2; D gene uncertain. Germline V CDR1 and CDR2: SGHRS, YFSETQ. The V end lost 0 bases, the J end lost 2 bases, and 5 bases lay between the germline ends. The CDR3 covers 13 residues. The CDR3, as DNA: TGCGCCAGCAGCTTGGAGAACAACTATGGCTACACCTTC. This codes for CASSLENNYGYTF.

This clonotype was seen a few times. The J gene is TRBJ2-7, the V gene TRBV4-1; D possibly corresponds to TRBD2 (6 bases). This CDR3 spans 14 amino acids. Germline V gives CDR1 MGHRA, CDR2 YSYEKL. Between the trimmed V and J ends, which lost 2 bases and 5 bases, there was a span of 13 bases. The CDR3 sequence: CASSQQGGEDEQYF. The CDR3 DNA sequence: TGCGCCAGCAGCCAACAGGGTGGGGAGGACGAGCAGTACTTC.

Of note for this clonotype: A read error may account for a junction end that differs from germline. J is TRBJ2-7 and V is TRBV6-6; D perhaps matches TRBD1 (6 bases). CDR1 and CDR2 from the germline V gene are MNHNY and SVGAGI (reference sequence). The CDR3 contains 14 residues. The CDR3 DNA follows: TGTGCCAGCAGTTCCGGACGCAGGGGAGAGACCCAGTGCTTC. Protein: CASSSGRRGETQCF.

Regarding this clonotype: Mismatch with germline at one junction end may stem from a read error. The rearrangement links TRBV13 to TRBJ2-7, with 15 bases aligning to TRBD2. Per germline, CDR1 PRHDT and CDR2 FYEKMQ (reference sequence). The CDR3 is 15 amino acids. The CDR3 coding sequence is TGTGCCAGCAGCCTAGGGACTAGCGGGAGGATCGAGCAGTACTTC. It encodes CASSLGTSGRIEQYF.

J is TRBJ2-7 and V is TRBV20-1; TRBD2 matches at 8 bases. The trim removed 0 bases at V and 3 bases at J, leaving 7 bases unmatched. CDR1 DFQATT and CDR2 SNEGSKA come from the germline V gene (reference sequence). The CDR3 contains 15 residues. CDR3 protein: CSARDQAGGSYEQYF. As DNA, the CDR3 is TGCAGTGCTAGAGATCAGGCGGGAGGTAGCTACGAGCAGTACTTC.

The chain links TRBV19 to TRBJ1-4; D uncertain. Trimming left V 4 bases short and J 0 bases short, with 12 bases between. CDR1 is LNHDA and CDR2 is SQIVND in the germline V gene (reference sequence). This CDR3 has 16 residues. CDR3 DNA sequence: TGTGCCAGTAGTAACCCGGCGGCTTCAACTAATGAAAAACTGTTTTTT. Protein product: CASSNPAASTNEKLFF.

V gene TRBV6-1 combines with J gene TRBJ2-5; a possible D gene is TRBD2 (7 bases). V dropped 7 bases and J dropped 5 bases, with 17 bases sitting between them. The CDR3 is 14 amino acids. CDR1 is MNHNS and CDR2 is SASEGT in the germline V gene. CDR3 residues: CASTNLGGAETQYF. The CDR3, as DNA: TGTGCCAGCACCAACCTGGGGGGGGCGGAGACCCAGTACTTC.

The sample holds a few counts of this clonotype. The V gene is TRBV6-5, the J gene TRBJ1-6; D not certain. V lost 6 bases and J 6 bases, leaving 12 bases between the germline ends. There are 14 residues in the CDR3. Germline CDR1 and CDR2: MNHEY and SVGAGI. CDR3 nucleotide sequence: TGTGCCAGCAGCCCCGCCGACGGTAATTCACCCCTCCACTTT. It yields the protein CASSPADGNSPLHF.

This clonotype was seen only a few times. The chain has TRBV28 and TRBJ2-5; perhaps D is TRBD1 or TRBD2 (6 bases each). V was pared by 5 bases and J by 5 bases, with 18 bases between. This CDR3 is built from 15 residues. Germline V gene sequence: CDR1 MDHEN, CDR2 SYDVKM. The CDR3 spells CASSPGAGRRETQYF. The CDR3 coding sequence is TGTGCCAGCAGTCCGGGGGCAGGACGCCGGGAGACCCAGTACTTC.

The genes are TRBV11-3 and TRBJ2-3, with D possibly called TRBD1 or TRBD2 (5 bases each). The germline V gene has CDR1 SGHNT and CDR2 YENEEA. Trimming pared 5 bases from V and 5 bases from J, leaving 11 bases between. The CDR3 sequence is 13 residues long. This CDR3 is CASSHGTVDTQYF. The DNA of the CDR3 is TGTGCCAGCAGCCACGGGACCGTAGATACGCAGTATTTT.

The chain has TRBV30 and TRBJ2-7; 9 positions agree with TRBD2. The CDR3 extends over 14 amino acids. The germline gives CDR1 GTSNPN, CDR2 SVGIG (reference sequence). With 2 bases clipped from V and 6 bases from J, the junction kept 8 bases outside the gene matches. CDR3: CAWSHGGGVLEQYF. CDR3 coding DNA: TGTGCCTGGAGTCACGGCGGGGGGGTACTCGAGCAGTACTTC.

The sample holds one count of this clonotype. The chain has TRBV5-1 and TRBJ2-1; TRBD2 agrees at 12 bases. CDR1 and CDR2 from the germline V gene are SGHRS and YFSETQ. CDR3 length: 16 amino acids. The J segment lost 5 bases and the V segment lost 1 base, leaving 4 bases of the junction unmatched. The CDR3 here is CASSLLAGGPHNEQFF. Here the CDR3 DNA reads TGCGCCAGCAGCTTGCTAGCGGGAGGGCCCCACAATGAGCAGTTCTTC.

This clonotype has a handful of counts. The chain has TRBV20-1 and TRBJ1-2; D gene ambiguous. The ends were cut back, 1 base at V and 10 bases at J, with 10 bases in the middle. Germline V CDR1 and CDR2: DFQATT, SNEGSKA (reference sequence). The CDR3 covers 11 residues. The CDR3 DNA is TGCAGTGCTAGAGGAGAGGAATACTACACCTTC. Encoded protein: CSARGEEYYTF.

The CDR3 sequence: CASSPTYLGSYNEQFF. In DNA, the CDR3 is TGTGCCAGCAGCCCGACGTACTTAGGGTCCTACAATGAGCAGTTCTTC. This chain connects TRBV28 to TRBJ2-1; no definite D call. CDR3 length equals 16 residues. V was trimmed by 6 bases and J by 1 base, leaving 16 bases between them. The V gene's germline CDR1 is MDHEN and CDR2 SYDVKM.

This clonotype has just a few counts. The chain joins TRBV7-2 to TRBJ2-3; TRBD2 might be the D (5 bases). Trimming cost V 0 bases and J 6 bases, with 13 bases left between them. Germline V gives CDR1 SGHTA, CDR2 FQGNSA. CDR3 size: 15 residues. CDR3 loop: CASSLALAGVDTQYF. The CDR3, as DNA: TGTGCCAGCAGCTTAGCGCTAGCCGGAGTGGATACGCAGTATTTT.

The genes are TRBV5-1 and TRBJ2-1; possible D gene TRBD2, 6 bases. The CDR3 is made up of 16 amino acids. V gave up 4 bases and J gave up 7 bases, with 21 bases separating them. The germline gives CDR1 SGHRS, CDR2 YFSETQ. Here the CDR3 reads CASSLGGTRASNEQFF. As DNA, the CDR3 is TGCGCCAGCAGCCTGGGTGGGACTCGAGCGAGTAATGAGCAGTTCTTC.

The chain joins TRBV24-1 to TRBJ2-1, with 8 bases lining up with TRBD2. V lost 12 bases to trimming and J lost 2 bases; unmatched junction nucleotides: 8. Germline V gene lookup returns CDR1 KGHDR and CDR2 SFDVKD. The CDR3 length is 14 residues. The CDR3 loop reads CAAGPGRAYNEQFF. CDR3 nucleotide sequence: TGTGCCGCCGGACCCGGGAGGGCCTACAATGAGCAGTTCTTC.

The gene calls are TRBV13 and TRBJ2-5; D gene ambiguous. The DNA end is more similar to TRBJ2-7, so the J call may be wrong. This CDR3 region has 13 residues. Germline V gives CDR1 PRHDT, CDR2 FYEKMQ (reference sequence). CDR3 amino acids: CASRQVGYHEQYF. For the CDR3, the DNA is TGTGCCAGCAGACAAGTCGGTTACCACGAGCAGTACTTC.

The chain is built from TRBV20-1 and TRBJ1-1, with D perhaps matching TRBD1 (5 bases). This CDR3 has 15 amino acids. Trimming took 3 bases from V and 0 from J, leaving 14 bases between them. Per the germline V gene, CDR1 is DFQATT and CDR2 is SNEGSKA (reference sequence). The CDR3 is CSARGPRAVNTEAFF. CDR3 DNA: TGCAGTGCTAGGGGCCCCAGGGCGGTGAACACTGAAGCTTTCTTT.